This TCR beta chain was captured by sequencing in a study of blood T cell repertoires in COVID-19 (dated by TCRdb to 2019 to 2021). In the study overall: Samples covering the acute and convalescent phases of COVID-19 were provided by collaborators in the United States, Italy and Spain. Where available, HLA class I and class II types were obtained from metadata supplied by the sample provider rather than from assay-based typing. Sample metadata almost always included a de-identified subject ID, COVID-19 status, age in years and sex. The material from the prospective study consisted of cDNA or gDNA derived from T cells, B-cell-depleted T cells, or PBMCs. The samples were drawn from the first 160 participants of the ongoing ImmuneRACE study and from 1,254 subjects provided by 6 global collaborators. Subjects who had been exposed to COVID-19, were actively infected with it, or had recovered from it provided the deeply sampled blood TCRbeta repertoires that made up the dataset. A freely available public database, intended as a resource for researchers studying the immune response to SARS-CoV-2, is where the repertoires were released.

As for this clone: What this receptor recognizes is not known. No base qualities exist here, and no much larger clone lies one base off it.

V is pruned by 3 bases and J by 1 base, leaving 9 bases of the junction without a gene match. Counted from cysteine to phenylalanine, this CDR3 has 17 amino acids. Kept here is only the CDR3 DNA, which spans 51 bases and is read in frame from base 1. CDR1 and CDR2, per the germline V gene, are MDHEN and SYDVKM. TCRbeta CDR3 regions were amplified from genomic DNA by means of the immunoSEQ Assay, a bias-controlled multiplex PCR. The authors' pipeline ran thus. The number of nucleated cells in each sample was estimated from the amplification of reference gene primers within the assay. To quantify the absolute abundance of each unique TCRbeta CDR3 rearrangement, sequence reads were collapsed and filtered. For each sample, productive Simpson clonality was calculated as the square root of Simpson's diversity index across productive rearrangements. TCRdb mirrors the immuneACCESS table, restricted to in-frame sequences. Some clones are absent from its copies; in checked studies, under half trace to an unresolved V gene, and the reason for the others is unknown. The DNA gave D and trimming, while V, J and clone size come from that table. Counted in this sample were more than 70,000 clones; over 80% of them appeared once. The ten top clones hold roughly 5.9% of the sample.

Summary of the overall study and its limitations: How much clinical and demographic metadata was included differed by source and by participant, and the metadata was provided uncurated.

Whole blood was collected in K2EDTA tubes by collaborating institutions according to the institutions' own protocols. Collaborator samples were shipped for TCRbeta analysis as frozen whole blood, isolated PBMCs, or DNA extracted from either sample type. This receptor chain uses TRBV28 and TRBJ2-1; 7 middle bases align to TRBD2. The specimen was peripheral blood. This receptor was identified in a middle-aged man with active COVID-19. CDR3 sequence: CASSFPRLADSYNEQFF. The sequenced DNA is TGTGCCAGCAGTTTCCCCCGGCTAGCGGATTCCTACAATGAGCAGTTCTTC.